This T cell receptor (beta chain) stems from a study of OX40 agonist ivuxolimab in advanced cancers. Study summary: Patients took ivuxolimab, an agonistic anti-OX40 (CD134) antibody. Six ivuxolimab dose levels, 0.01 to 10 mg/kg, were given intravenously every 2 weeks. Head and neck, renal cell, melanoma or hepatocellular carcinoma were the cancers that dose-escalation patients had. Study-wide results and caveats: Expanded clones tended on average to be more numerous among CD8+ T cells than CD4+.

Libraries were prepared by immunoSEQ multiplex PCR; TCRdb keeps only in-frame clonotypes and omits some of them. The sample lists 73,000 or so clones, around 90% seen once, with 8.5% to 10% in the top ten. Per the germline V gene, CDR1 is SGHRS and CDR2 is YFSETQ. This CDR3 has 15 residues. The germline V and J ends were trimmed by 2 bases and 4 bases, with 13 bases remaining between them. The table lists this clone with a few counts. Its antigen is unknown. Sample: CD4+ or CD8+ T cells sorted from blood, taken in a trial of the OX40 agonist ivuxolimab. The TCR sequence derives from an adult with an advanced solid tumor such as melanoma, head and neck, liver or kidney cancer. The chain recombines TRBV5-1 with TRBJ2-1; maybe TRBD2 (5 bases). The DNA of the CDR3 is TGCGCCAGCAGCTTCTACATGACTATGTACAATGAGCAGTTCTTC. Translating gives CASSFYMTMYNEQFF.